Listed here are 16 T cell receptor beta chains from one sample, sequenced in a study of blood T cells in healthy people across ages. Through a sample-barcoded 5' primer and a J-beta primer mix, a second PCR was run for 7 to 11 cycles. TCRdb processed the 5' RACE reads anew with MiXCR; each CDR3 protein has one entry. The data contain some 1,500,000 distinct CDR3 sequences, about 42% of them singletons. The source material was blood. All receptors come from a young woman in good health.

The CDR3 loop reads CASSLFSGGTNEQFF. The DNA of the CDR3 is TGTGCCAGCAGCTTATTTAGCGGGGGGACGAATGAGCAGTTCTTC. The V and J genes are TRBV7-2 and TRBJ2-1, with 10 bases that match TRBD2. The germline gives CDR1 SGHTA, CDR2 FQGNSA. J was trimmed by 7 bases and V by 2 bases; bases with no gene match: 5. This CDR3 is built from 15 residues.

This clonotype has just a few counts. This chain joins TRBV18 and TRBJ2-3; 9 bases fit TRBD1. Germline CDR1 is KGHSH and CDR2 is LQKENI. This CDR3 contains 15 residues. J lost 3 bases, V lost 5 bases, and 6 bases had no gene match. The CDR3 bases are TGTGCCAGCTCAAAATCGACAGGGGGAACAGATACGCAGTATTTT. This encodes CASSKSTGGTDTQYF.

The CDR3 region is CASSFSRGLGSVDQPQHF. CDR3 nucleotide sequence: TGTGCCAGCAGTTTTAGTCGGGGACTGGGCTCGGTGGATCAGCCCCAGCATTTT. The chain carries TRBV28 and TRBJ1-5; weak D call: TRBD1 (5 bases). Germline assignment: CDR1 MDHEN and CDR2 SYDVKM. CDR3 length equals 18 residues. V dropped 3 bases and J dropped 5 bases, with 23 bases sitting between them.

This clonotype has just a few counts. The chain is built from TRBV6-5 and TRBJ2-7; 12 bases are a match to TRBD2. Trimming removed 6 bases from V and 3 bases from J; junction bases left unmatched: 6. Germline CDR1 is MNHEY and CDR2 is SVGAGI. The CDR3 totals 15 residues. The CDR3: CASSKTGLAGYEQYF. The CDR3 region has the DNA TGTGCCAGCAGCAAGACGGGACTAGCGGGCTACGAGCAGTACTTC.

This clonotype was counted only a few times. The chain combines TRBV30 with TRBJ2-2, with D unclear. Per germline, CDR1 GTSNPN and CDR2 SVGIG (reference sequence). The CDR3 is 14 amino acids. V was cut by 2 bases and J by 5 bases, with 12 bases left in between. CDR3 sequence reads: CAWSNRLLTGELFF. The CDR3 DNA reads TGTGCCTGGAGTAATAGGCTATTAACCGGGGAGCTGTTTTTT.

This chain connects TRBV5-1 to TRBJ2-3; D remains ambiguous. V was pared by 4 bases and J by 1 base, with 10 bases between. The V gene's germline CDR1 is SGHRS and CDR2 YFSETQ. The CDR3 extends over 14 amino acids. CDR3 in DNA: TGCGCCAGCAGCCTCTCCCGACGCACAGATACGCAGTATTTT. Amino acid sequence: CASSLSRRTDTQYF.

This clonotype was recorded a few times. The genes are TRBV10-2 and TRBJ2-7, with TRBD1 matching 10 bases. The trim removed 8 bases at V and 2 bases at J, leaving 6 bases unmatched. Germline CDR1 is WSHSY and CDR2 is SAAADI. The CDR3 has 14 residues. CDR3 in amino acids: CASLRDRGTYEQYF. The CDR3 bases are TGCGCCAGCCTTCGGGACAGGGGTACCTACGAGCAGTACTTC.

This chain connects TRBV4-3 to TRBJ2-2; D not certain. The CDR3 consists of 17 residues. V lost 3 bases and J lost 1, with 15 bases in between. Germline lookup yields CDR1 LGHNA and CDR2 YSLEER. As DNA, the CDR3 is TGCGCCAGCAGCCAGCACCAAATTGCCATGAACACCGGGGAGCTGTTTTTT. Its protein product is CASSQHQIAMNTGELFF.

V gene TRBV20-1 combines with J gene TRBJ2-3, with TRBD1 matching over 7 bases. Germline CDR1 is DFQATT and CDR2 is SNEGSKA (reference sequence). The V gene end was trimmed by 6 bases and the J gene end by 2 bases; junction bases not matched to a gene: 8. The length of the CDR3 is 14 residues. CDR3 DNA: TGCAGTGCAGCTCGACAGGGAAACACAGATACGCAGTATTTT. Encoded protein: CSAARQGNTDTQYF.

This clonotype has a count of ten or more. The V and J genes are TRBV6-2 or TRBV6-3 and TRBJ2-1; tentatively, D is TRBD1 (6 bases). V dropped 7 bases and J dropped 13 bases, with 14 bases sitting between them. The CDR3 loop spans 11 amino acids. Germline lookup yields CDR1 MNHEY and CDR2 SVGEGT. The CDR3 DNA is TGTGCCAGCACACAGGGAAGGGAACAGTTCTTC. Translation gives CASTQGREQFF.

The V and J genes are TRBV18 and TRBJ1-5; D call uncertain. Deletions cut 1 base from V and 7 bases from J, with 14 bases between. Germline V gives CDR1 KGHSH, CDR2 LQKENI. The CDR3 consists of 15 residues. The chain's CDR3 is CASSPRSGSMQPQHF. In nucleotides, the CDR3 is TGTGCCAGCTCACCACGATCGGGCAGTATGCAGCCCCAGCATTTT. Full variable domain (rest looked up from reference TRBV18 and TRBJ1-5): NAGVMQNPRHLVRRRGQEARLRCSPMKGHSHVYWYRQLPEEGLKFMVYLQKENIIDESGMPKERFSAEFPKEGPSILRIQQVVRGDSAAYFCASSPRSGSMQPQHFGDGTRLSIL.

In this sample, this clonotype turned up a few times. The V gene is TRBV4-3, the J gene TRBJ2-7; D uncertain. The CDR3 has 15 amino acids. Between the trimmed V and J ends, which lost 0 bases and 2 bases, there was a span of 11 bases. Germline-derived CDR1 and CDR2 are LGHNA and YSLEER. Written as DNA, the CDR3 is TGCGCCAGCAGCCAAGACCCCGGGTCAGCCTACGAGCAGTACTTC. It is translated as CASSQDPGSAYEQYF.

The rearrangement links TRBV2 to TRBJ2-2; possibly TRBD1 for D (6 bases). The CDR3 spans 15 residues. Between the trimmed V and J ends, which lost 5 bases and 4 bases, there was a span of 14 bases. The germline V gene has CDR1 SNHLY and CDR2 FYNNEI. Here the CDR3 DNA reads TGTGCCAGCAGTTTACAGGGAATCGGCACCGGGGAGCTGTTTTTT. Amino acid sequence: CASSLQGIGTGELFF.

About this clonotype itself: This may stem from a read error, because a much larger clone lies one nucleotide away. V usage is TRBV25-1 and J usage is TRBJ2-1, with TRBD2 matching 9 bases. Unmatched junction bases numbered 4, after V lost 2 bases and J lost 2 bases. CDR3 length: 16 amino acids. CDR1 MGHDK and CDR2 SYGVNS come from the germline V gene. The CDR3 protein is CASSEGGGGAYNEQFF. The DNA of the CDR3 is TGTGCCAGCAGTGAAGGGGGCGGGGGGGCCTACAATGAGCAGTTCTTC.

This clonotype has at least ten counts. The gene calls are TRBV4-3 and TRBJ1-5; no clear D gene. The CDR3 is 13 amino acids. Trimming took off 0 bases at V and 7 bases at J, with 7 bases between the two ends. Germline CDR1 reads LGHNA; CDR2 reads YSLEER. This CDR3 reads CASSQDREQPQHF. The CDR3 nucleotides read TGCGCCAGCAGCCAAGATCGGGAACAGCCCCAGCATTTT.

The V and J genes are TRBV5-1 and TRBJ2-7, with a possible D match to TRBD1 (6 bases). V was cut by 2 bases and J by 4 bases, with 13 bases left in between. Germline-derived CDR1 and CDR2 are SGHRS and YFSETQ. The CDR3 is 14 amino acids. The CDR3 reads CASSFLGHRYEQYF. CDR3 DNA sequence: TGCGCCAGCAGCTTCCTGGGACATAGATACGAGCAGTACTTC.